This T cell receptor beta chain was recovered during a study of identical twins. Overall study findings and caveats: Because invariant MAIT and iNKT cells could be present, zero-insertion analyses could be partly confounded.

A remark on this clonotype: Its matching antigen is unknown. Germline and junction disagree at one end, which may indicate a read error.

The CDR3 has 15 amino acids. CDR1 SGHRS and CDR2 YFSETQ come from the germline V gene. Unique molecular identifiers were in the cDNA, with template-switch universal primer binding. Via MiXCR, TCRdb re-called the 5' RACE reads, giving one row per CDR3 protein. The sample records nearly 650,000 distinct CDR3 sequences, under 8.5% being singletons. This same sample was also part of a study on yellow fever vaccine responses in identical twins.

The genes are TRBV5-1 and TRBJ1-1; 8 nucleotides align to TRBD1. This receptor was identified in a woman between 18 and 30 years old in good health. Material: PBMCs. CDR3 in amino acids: CASSLERQGAGEVFF. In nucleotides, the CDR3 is TGCGCCAGCAGCTTGGAGCGGCAGGGGGCGGGTGAAGTTTTCTTT.